These 29 T cell receptor beta chains were all obtained from the same sample, sequenced in a study of cytomegalovirus exposure and HLA in healthy donors. The PCR used 60 Vbeta and 13 Jbeta primers. Profiled with immunoSEQ multiplex PCR; TCRdb holds only in-frame clones, not every one. The data contain 170,000 or so clones, 70% to 80% of them singletons. Material for sequencing was PBMCs. The receptors here all came from an older woman in good health and CMV-seropositive.

The chain links TRBV29-1 to TRBJ2-7; the match to TRBD2 covers 7 bases. The CDR3 totals 17 residues. CDR1 is SQVTM and CDR2 is ANQGSEA in the germline V gene. J gave up 3 bases and V 4 bases, and 18 bases lay outside the gene matches. In DNA form, the CDR3 reads TGCAGCGTTGTCCCCGGGGGGACTCCGGACTTCAACTACGAGCAGTACTTC. This encodes CSVVPGGTPDFNYEQYF.

CDR3 sequence (DNA): TGCAGCGTTGTAGGGAGGGCTACAACTAATGAAAAACTGTTTTTT. The encoded protein is CSVVGRATTNEKLFF. The rearrangement links TRBV29-1 to TRBJ1-4; D unresolved. Trimming stripped 4 bases from V and 0 bases from J, with 12 bases between. This CDR3 is built from 15 residues. Germline lookup yields CDR1 SQVTM and CDR2 ANQGSEA.

The V and J genes are TRBV29-1 and TRBJ2-5; 7 nucleotides agree with TRBD1. Germline lookup yields CDR1 SQVTM and CDR2 ANQGSEA. The CDR3 is 12 residues long. The junction had 7 bases not matched to a gene; V was cut back by 8 bases and J by 4 bases. CDR3 nucleotide sequence: TGCAGCCAAAGGGCAGGGGGAGAGACCCAGTACTTC. Protein sequence: CSQRAGGETQYF.

This sequence joins TRBV2 and TRBJ1-2; D not certain. CDR1 is SNHLY and CDR2 is FYNNEI in the germline V gene. The CDR3 is 17 residues long. The V gene lost 9 bases and the J gene lost 2 bases, with 25 bases spanning the gap. The CDR3 region is CARKMWQILPRNYGYTF. CDR3 nucleotides: TGTGCCAGAAAAATGTGGCAGATCTTACCTCGAAACTATGGCTACACCTTC.

The chain is built from TRBV6-1 and TRBJ2-1; 10 bases fit TRBD2. Germline V gene data show CDR1 as MNHNS and CDR2 as SASEGT. The CDR3 covers 14 residues. The ends lost 4 bases at V and 9 bases at J; junction bases unmatched: 6. The CDR3 DNA is TGTGCCAGCAGTGTTAGCGGGGGGAGGGTTGAGCAGTTCTTC. This translates into CASSVSGGRVEQFF.

Only a few counts were recorded for this clone. This chain joins TRBV6-6 and TRBJ1-6; TRBD1 agrees at 9 bases. This CDR3 comprises 15 residues. J gave up 9 bases and V 8 bases, and 11 bases lay outside the gene matches. Germline lookup yields CDR1 MNHNY and CDR2 SVGAGI (reference sequence). CDR3 loop: CASAGPGQGGSPLHF. The CDR3 DNA reads as TGTGCCAGCGCAGGACCGGGACAGGGTGGTTCACCCCTCCACTTT.

V and J are TRBV7-2 and TRBJ1-4; 11 positions match TRBD1. The CDR3 loop spans 17 amino acids. Germline assignment: CDR1 SGHTA and CDR2 FQGNSA. The J segment lost 8 bases and the V segment lost 4 bases, leaving 12 bases of the junction unmatched. The CDR3 DNA follows: TGTGCCAGCAGCTACAACGATCCGGGACAGGGGGGGGAAAAACTGTTTTTT. Translation gives CASSYNDPGQGGEKLFF.

This clone has just one count. The V gene is TRBV5-1, the J gene TRBJ2-7; D uncertain. The CDR3 covers 13 residues. With 0 bases removed from V and 7 bases from J, the gap between germline ends came to 11 bases. Germline CDR1 and CDR2: SGHRS and YFSETQ. This CDR3 is CASSLVGGWEQYF. The CDR3 DNA reads as TGCGCCAGCAGCTTGGTAGGCGGCTGGGAGCAGTACTTC.

This chain joins TRBV4-1 and TRBJ1-1; D may be TRBD1 (5 bases). The ends were cut back, 5 bases at V and 5 bases at J, with 15 bases in the middle. Germline CDR1 is MGHRA and CDR2 is YSYEKL. This CDR3 has 14 residues. The CDR3 bases are TGCGCCAGCAGCGGGCGTTTGAAGGGGACTGAAGCTTTCTTT. Encoded protein: CASSGRLKGTEAFF.

As to this clone: A far larger clone is off by one base, so a read error is likely. The V gene is TRBV9, the J gene TRBJ1-1; 7 bases align to TRBD1. The length of the CDR3 is 12 residues. V shed 4 bases, J shed 7 bases, and the junction held 4 bases outside the gene matches. From germline, CDR1 is SGDLS and CDR2 YYNGEE. CDR3 coding DNA: TGTGCCAGCAGCTTTGGACAGGATGAAGCTTTCTTT. Translating gives CASSFGQDEAFF. Based on the CDR3 plus reference TRBV9 and TRBJ1-1, the full variable domain is DSGVTQTPKHLITATGQRVTLRCSPRSGDLSVYWYQQSLDQGLQFLIQYYNGEERAKGNILERFSAQQFPDLHSELNLSSLELGDSALYFCASSFGQDEAFFGQGTRLTVV.

A few counts support this clone. V gene TRBV28 combines with J gene TRBJ1-2, with D tentatively TRBD1 (6 bases). The CDR3 is made up of 16 amino acids. Looked up from germline, CDR1 is MDHEN and CDR2 is SYDVKM. The ends were cut back, 2 bases at V and 5 bases at J, with 18 bases in the middle. The CDR3 DNA is TGTGCCAGCAGTTTAGGGGGTACAGGGAGCCTTTATGGCTACACCTTC. It specifies CASSLGGTGSLYGYTF.

CDR3 coding DNA: TGTGCCAGCAGTTTAGAGGCAGGGGGCACAGCTAACTATGGCTACACCTTC. Encoded protein: CASSLEAGGTANYGYTF. The rearrangement joins TRBV27 to TRBJ1-2; 8 bases match TRBD1. Germline assignment: CDR1 MNHEY and CDR2 SMNVEV (reference sequence). This CDR3 spans 17 amino acids. The J segment lost 0 bases and the V segment lost 2 bases, leaving 8 bases of the junction unmatched.

The chain links TRBV29-1 to TRBJ1-1, with a weak D call TRBD1 (6 bases). V lost 3 bases, J lost 5 bases, and 13 bases lay in between. CDR1 is SQVTM and CDR2 is ANQGSEA in the germline V gene. This CDR3 has 13 residues. The CDR3 sequence: CSVEVGAQTEAFF. CDR3 sequence (DNA): TGCAGCGTTGAGGTGGGGGCGCAGACTGAAGCTTTCTTT.

The chain combines TRBV7-3 with TRBJ2-3, with 9 bases lining up with TRBD1. The CDR3 spans 16 residues. With 4 bases clipped from V and 6 bases from J, the junction kept 11 bases outside the gene matches. The germline CDR1 and CDR2 sequences are SGHTA and FQGTGA. The CDR3 sequence: CASSSGGRGQGDTQYF. The CDR3 DNA sequence: TGTGCCAGCAGCTCCGGGGGGAGGGGACAGGGCGATACGCAGTATTTT. Drawing the rest from reference TRBV7-3 and TRBJ2-3, the complete variable domain is GAGVSQTPSNKVTEKGKYVELRCDPISGHTALYWYRQSLGQGPEFLIYFQGTGAADDSGLPNDRFFAVRPEGSVSTLKIQRTERGDSAVYLCASSSGGRGQGDTQYFGPGTRLTVL.

This chain connects TRBV11-1 to TRBJ2-3; 8 bases fit TRBD1. V shed 5 bases, J shed 8 bases, and the junction held 15 bases outside the gene matches. The CDR3 is made up of 16 amino acids. Germline loops: CDR1 SGHAT, CDR2 FQDESV (reference sequence). The CDR3 nucleotides are TGTGCCAGCAGCCTCACGGACAGGGCCTTCGGGGGTACGCAGTATTTT. The encoded protein is CASSLTDRAFGGTQYF.

V and J are TRBV6-1 and TRBJ1-5, with 7 bases matching TRBD1. The ends lost 3 bases at V and 10 bases at J; junction bases unmatched: 3. CDR1 MNHNS and CDR2 SASEGT come from the germline V gene. The CDR3 length is 12 residues. CDR3 region: CASSDRGSPQHF. The CDR3 DNA reads as TGTGCCAGCAGTGACAGGGGGTCCCCCCAGCATTTT.

J is TRBJ2-1 and V is TRBV6-4, with unresolved D. The CDR3 has 14 amino acids. CDR1 and CDR2 (germline): MRHNA, SNTAGT. V was trimmed by 4 bases and J by 6 bases, leaving 13 bases between them. The CDR3 sequence: CASSVEGDGNEQFF. CDR3 in DNA: TGTGCCAGCAGTGTTGAAGGAGATGGCAATGAGCAGTTCTTC.

This clone occurred a few times. This chain connects TRBV2 to TRBJ2-3, with TRBD2 matching over 8 bases. CDR1 SNHLY and CDR2 FYNNEI come from the germline V gene. Losses at the gene ends were 6 bases for V and 0 bases for J; bases not matched to a gene: 5. The CDR3 covers 15 residues. The CDR3 DNA follows: TGTGCCAGCAGGCTAGAGCGGGGGAGCACAGATACGCAGTATTTT. It yields the protein CASRLERGSTDTQYF.

This chain connects TRBV27 to TRBJ2-7, with 7 bases matching TRBD2. Germline V gene data show CDR1 as MNHEY and CDR2 as SMNVEV (reference sequence). CDR3 size: 13 residues. V shed 1 base and J 6 bases; nucleotides not matched to a gene: 3. CDR3 DNA sequence: TGTGCCAGCAGTTTATGGGGGGGTCGCGAGCAGTACTTC. Its translation is CASSLWGGREQYF.

This chain joins TRBV5-6 and TRBJ2-7, with 8 bases fitting TRBD1. CDR1 SGHDT and CDR2 YYEEEE come from the germline V gene. CDR3 length equals 15 residues. The V segment lost 2 bases and the J segment 1 base; nucleotides outside the gene matches: 5. CDR3 region: CASSFGRGRSYEQYF. DNA of the CDR3: TGTGCCAGCAGCTTCGGCAGGGGGCGTTCCTACGAGCAGTACTTC.

This chain joins TRBV30 and TRBJ1-5; D uncertain. Germline CDR1 and CDR2: GTSNPN and SVGIG (reference sequence). Trimming removed 3 bases at V and 6 bases at J, with 12 bases between. The CDR3 contains 13 residues. CDR3 sequence reads: CAWRKLGSQPQHF. The CDR3 region has the DNA TGTGCCTGGAGAAAGTTGGGGAGTCAGCCCCAGCATTTT.

In this sample, this clone turned up a few times. V and J are TRBV6-1 and TRBJ1-1; the D is unclear. Germline values: CDR1 MNHNS, CDR2 SASEGT. Trimming left V 4 bases short and J 0 bases short, with 3 bases between. This CDR3 region has 12 residues. The CDR3 DNA sequence: TGTGCCAGCAGTGTAATGAACACTGAAGCTTTCTTT. It encodes CASSVMNTEAFF.

The rearrangement uses TRBV9 and TRBJ2-7; 10 bases align to TRBD2. The CDR3 has 13 amino acids. Germline V gene lookup returns CDR1 SGDLS and CDR2 YYNGEE. Trimming took 6 bases from V and 3 from J; bases not matched to a gene: 3. The CDR3 bases are TGTGCCAGCACTCCTAGCGGGGGCTACGAGCAGTACTTC. It codes for CASTPSGGYEQYF.

The chain joins TRBV6-6 to TRBJ1-5; possible D gene TRBD1, 6 bases. This CDR3 region has 13 residues. Germline V gene data show CDR1 as MNHNY and CDR2 as SVGAGI (reference sequence). V dropped 7 bases and J dropped 9 bases, with 16 bases sitting between them. The CDR3 spells CASTRTDLGPQHF. CDR3 sequence (DNA): TGTGCCAGCACCCGGACAGACCTCGGGCCCCAGCATTTT.

The chain is built from TRBV9 and TRBJ1-3; D uncertain. Per germline, CDR1 SGDLS and CDR2 YYNGEE. Trimming took off 6 bases at V and 0 bases at J, with 16 bases between the two ends. The CDR3 is made up of 16 amino acids. CDR3 nucleotides: TGTGCCAGCAACGATCGTGCTTTCAGCTCTGGAAACACCATATATTTT. This translates into CASNDRAFSSGNTIYF. Complete variable domain (other parts from reference TRBV9 and TRBJ1-3): DSGVTQTPKHLITATGQRVTLRCSPRSGDLSVYWYQQSLDQGLQFLIQYYNGEERAKGNILERFSAQQFPDLHSELNLSSLELGDSALYFCASNDRAFSSGNTIYFGEGSWLTVV.

The chain uses TRBV28 and TRBJ1-5; maybe TRBD1 (6 bases). The CDR3 is 15 residues long. Germline assignment: CDR1 MDHEN and CDR2 SYDVKM. V was pared by 1 base and J by 5 bases, with 12 bases between. The DNA of the CDR3 is TGTGCCAGCAGTTTATCGGGACGGACAGATCAGCCCCAGCATTTT. Protein: CASSLSGRTDQPQHF. Drawing the rest from reference TRBV28 and TRBJ1-5, the complete variable domain is DVKVTQSSRYLVKRTGEKVFLECVQDMDHENMFWYRQDPGLGLRLIYFSYDVKMKEKGDIPEGYSVSREKKERFSLILESASTNQTSMYLCASSLSGRTDQPQHFGDGTRLSIL.

The chain couples TRBV6-5 to TRBJ2-7; TRBD1 matches 9 bases. V trimming: 5 bases; J trimming: 3 bases; junction bases outside the gene matches: 2. The CDR3 length is 13 residues. The V gene's germline CDR1 is MNHEY and CDR2 SVGAGI. DNA of the CDR3: TGTGCCAGCAGTCGGACAGGGGTCTACGAGCAGTACTTC. It codes for CASSRTGVYEQYF.

V usage is TRBV30 and J usage is TRBJ1-6; D is ambiguous. Trimming shortened V by 2 bases and J by 10 bases, and 6 bases separated the two germline ends. Germline loops: CDR1 GTSNPN, CDR2 SVGIG (reference sequence). The CDR3 covers 11 residues. CDR3 sequence (DNA): TGTGCCTGGAGTTTGGAGTCACCCCTCCACTTT. This encodes CAWSLESPLHF.

The chain employs TRBV15 and TRBJ2-7; 11 bases line up with TRBD1. V gave up 3 bases and J gave up 6 bases; unmatched junction bases: 4. The CDR3 sequence is 14 residues long. CDR1 LNHNV and CDR2 YYDKDF come from the germline V gene (reference sequence). Here the CDR3 DNA reads TGTGCCACCAGCAGGGGACAGGGGGGGAGCGAGCAGTACTTC. It specifies CATSRGQGGSEQYF.